This T cell receptor (beta chain) was obtained from a study of blood T cell repertoires in COVID-19. Original analysis: Using reference gene primer amplification, nucleated cell counts were estimated. The assay was immunoSEQ multiplex PCR, and TCRdb's table has in-frame clones only and misses some. V and J calls and clone size are those listed in that table; D and trimming were worked out from the DNA. The sample consists of about 480,000 clones, less than 90% of them appearing once. Cohort allocation depended upon clinical history that participants reported. The study counted Cohort 3 donors as recovered given two negative PCRs, clearance, or symptom resolution. This TCR derives from a woman in her sixties or seventies who had recovered from COVID-19. The sample was PBMCs or T cells enriched from blood (not recorded which).

Here the CDR3 reads CASSYSIGDTYGYTF. The CDR3 DNA sequence: TGTGCCAGCAGTTACTCAATCGGGGATACCTATGGCTACACCTTC. V is TRBV6-5 and J is TRBJ1-2; D is unresolved. This CDR3 spans 15 amino acids. Trimming removed 0 bases at V and 4 bases at J, with 12 bases between. The germline V gene encodes CDR1 MNHEY and CDR2 SVGAGI.